This T cell receptor beta chain is from a study of early T cells in non-severe SARS-CoV-2 infection. Tagging with unique molecular identifiers was applied to individual cDNA molecules. TCRdb redid the calling of the 5' RACE reads with MiXCR, one entry per CDR3 protein. The top ten clones hold around 15% of a sample with 70,000 to 75,000 distinct CDR3 sequences, around 15% of them seen once. This receptor was obtained from an adult who was a healthcare worker with PCR-confirmed SARS-CoV-2 infection or an uninfected control (not recorded which). Sequenced sample: whole blood.

The CDR3 DNA is TGCAGTGCTAGAAGCCGGCACTCCTACAATGAGCAGTTCTTC. Residues: CSARSRHSYNEQFF. The chain combines TRBV20-1 with TRBJ2-1; the D is unclear. CDR1 is DFQATT and CDR2 is SNEGSKA in the germline V gene (reference sequence). This CDR3 has 14 amino acids. V was cut by 2 bases and J by 0 bases, with 8 bases left in between.